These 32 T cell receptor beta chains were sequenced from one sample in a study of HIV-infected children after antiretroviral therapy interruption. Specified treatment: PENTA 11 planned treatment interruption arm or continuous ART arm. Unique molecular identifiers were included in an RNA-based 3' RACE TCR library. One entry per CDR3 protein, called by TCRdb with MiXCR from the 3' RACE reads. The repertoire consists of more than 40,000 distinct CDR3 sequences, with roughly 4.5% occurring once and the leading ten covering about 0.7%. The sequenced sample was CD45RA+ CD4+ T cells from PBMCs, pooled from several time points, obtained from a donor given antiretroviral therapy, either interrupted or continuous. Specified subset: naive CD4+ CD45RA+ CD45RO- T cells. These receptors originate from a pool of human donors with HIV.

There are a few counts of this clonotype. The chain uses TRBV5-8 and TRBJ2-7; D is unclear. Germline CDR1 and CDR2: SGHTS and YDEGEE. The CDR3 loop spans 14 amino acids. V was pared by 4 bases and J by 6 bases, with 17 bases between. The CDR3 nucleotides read TGTGCCAGCAGCCTATTACCGACTGGTCCCGAGCAGTACTTC. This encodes CASSLLPTGPEQYF.

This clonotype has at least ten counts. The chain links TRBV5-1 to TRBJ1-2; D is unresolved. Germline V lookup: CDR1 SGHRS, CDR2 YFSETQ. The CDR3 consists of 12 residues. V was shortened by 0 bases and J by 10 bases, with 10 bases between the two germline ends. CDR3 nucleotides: TGCGCCAGCAGCTTGGGTCAGGAAGACTACACCTTC. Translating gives CASSLGQEDYTF.

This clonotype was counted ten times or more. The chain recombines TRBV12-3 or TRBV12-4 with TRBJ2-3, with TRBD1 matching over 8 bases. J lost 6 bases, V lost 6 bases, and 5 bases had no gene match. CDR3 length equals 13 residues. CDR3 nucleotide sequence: TGTGCCAGCAGCAGGGGGCGGTGGGATACGCAGTATTTT. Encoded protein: CASSRGRWDTQYF.

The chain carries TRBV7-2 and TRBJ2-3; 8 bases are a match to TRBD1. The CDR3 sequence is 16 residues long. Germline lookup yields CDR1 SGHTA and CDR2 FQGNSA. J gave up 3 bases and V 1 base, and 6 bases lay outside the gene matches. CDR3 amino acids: CASSLGTGSLTDTQYF. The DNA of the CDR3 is TGTGCCAGCAGCTTAGGGACAGGGAGTTTAACAGATACGCAGTATTTT.

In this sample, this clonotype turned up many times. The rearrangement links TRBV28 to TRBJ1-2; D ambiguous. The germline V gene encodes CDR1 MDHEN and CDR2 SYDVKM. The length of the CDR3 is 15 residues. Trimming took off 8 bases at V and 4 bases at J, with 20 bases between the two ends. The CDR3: CASLNSPLNSYGYTF. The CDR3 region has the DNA TGTGCCAGCCTTAATAGTCCTCTCAATAGCTATGGCTACACCTTC.

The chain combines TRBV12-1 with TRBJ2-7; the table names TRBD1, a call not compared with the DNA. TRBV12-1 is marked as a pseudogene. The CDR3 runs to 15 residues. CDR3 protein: CASSLQTGGTYEQYF. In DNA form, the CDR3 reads TGTGCCAGCAGCTTACAGACGGGGGGGACCTACGAGCAGTACTTC.

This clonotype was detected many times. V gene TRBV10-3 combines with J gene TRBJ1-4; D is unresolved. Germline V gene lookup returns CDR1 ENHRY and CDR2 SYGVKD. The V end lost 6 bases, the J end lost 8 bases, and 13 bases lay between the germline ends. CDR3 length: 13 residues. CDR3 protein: CAIRATTQEKLFF. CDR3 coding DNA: TGTGCCATCAGGGCGACTACCCAGGAAAAACTGTTTTTT.

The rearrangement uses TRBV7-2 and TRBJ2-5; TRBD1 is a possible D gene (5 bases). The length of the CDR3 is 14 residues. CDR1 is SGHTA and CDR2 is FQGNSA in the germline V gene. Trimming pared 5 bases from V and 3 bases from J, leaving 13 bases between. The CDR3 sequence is CASSVTGSEETQYF. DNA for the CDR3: TGTGCCAGCAGCGTTACAGGATCCGAAGAGACCCAGTACTTC. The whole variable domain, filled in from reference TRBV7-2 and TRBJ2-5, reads GAGVSQSPSNKVTEKGKDVELRCDPISGHTALYWYRQSLGQGLEFLIYFQGNSAPDKSGLPSDRFSAERTGGSVSTLTIQRTQQEDSAVYLCASSVTGSEETQYFGPGTRLLVL.

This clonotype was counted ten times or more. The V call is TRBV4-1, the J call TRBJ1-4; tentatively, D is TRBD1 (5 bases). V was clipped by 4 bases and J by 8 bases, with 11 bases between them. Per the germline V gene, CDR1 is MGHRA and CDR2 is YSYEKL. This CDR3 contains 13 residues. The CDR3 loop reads CASSLLKGEKLFF. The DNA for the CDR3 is TGCGCCAGCAGCCTTCTCAAGGGGGAAAAACTGTTTTTT.

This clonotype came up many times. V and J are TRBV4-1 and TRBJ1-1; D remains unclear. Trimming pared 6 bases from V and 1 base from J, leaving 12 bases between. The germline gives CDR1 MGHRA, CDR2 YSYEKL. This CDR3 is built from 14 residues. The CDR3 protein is CASSGWKENTEAFF. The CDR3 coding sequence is TGCGCCAGCAGTGGGTGGAAGGAGAACACTGAAGCTTTCTTT.

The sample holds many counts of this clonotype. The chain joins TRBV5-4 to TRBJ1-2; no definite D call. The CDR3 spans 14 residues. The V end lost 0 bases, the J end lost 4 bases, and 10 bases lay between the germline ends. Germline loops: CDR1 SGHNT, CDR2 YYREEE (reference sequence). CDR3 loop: CASSLDAESYGYTF. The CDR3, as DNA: TGTGCCAGCAGCTTGGACGCGGAAAGCTATGGCTACACCTTC. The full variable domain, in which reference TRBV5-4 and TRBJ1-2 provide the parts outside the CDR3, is ETGVTQSPTHLIKTRGQQVTLRCSSQSGHNTVSWYQQALGQGPQFIFQYYREEENGRGNFPPRFSGLQFPNYSSELNVNALELDDSALYLCASSLDAESYGYTFGSGTRLTVV.

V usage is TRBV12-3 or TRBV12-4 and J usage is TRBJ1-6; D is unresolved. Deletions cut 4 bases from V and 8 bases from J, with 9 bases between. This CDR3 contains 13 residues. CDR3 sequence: CASSSLSHSPLHF. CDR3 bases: TGTGCCAGCAGTTCTCTCAGCCATTCACCCCTCCACTTT.

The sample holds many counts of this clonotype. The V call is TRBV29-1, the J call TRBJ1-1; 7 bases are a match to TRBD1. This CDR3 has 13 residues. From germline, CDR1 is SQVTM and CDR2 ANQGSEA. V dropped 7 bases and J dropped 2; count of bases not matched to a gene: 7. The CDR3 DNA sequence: TGCAGCGCCCGAGGACAGGTTAACACTGAAGCTTTCTTT. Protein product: CSARGQVNTEAFF.

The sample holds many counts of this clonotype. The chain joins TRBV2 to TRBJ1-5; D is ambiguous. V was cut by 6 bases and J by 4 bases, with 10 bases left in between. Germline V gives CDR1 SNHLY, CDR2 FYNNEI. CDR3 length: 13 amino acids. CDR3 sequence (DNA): TGTGCCAGCAGGGACGGTGGAAATCAGCCCCAGCATTTT. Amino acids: CASRDGGNQPQHF.

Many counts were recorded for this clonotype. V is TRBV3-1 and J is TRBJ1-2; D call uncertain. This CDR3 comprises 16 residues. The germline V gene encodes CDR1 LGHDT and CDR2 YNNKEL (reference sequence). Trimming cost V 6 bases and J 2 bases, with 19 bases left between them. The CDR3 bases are TGTGCCAGCAGTTATGGAACCCTAGGCGGGAACTATGGCTACACCTTC. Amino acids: CASSYGTLGGNYGYTF.

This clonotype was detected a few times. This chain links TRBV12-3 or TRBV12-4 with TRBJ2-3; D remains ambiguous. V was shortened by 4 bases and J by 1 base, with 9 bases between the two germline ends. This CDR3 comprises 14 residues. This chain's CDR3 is CASSYRQGTDTQYF. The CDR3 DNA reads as TGTGCCAGCAGTTACCGCCAGGGCACAGATACGCAGTATTTT.

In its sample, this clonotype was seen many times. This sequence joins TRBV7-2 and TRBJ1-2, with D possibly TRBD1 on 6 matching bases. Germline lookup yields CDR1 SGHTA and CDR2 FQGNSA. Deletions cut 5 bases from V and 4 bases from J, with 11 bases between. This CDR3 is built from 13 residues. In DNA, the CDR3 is TGTGCCAGCAGCGAGACAGGCTTCTATGGCTACACCTTC. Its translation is CASSETGFYGYTF.

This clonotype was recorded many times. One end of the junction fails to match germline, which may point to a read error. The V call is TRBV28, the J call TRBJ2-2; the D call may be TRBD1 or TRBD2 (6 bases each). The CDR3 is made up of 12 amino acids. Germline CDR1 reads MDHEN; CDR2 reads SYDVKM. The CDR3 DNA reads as TGTGCCAGCAGACTCGGACCGGGGGCGCTGTTTTTT. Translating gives CASRLGPGALFF.

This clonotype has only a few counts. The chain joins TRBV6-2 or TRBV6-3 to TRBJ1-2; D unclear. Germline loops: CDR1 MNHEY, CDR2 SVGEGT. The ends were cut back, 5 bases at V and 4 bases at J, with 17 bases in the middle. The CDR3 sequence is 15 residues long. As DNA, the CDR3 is TGTGCCAGCAGTCCCAGGATTTCAGACCTCTATGGCTACACCTTC. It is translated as CASSPRISDLYGYTF.

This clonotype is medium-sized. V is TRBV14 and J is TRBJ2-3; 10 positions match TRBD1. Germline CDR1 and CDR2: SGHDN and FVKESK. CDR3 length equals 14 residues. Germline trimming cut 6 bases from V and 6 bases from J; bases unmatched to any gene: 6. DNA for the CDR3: TGTGCCAGCAGGGGACAGGGGCTGGGGGATACGCAGTATTTT. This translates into CASRGQGLGDTQYF.

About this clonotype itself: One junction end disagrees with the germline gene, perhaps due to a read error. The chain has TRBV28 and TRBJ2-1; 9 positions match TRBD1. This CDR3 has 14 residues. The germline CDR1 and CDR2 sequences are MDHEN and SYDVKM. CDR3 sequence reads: CATSDPGQGNEQFF. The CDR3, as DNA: TGTGCCACCAGTGATCCGGGACAGGGCAATGAGCAGTTCTTC.

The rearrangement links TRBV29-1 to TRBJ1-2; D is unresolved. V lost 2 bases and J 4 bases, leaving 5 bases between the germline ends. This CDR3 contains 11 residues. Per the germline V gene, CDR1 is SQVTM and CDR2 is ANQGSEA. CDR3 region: CSVEQLYGYTF. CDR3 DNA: TGCAGCGTTGAACAGCTCTATGGCTACACCTTC.

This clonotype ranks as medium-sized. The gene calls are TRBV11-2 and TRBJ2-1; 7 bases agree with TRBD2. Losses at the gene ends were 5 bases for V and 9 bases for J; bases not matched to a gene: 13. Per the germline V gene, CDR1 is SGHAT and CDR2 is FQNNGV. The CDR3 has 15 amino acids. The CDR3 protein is CASSLGPSGVSEQFF. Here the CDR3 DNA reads TGTGCCAGCAGCCTGGGGCCGAGCGGGGTGAGTGAGCAGTTCTTC.

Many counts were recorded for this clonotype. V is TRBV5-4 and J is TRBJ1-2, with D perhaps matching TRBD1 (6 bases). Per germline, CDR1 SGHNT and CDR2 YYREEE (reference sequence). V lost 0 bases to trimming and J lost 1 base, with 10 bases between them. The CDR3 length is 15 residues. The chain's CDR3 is CASSLGGLHNYGYTF. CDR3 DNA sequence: TGTGCCAGCAGCTTGGGGGGGCTCCATAACTATGGCTACACCTTC.

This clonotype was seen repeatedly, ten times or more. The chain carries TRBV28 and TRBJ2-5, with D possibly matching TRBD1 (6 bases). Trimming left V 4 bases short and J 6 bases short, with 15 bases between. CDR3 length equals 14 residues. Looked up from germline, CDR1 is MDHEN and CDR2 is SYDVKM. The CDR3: CASSSGQPSQTQYF. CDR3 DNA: TGTGCCAGCAGTTCCGGACAGCCCTCGCAGACCCAGTACTTC.

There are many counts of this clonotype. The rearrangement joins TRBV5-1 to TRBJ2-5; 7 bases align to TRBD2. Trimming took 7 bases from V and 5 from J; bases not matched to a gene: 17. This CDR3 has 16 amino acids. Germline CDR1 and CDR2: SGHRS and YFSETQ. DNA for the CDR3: TGCGCCAGCGGACTAGACCAGACAAAAGCCAGGGAGACCCAGTACTTC. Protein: CASGLDQTKARETQYF.

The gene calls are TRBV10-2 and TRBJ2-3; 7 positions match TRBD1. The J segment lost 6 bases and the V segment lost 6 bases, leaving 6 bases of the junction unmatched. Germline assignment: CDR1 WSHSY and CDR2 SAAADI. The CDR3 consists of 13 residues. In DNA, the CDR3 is TGCGCCAGCAGAGACAGGGTATCCGATACGCAGTATTTT. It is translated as CASRDRVSDTQYF.

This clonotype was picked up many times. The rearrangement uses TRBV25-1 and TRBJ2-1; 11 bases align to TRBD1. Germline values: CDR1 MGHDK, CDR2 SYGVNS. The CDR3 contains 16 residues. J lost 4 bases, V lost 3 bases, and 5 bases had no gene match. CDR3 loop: CASSDAGTGGYNEQFF. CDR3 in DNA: TGTGCCAGCAGTGATGCCGGGACAGGGGGTTACAATGAGCAGTTCTTC.

The CDR3 sequence: CASSRGDRSYEQYF. The CDR3 DNA follows: TGTGCCAGCAGCCGTGGGGACAGGTCCTACGAGCAGTACTTC. This rearrangement joins TRBV5-5 to TRBJ2-7; 8 bases line up with TRBD1. Germline CDR1 SGHKS, CDR2 YYEKEE (reference sequence). V shed 4 bases, J shed 1 base, and the junction held 4 bases outside the gene matches. CDR3 length equals 14 residues.

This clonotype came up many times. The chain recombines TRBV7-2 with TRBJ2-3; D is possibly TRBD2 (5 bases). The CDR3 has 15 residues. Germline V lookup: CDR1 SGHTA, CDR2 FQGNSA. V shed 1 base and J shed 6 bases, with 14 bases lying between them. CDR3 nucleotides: TGTGCCAGCAGCTTAGTCGGAGAGGGCGGCGATACGCAGTATTTT. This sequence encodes CASSLVGEGGDTQYF.

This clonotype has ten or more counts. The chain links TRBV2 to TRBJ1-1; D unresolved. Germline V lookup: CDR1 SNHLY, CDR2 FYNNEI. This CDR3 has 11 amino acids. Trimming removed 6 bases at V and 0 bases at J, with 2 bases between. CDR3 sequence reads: CASRMNTEAFF. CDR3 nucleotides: TGTGCCAGCAGAATGAACACTGAAGCTTTCTTT.

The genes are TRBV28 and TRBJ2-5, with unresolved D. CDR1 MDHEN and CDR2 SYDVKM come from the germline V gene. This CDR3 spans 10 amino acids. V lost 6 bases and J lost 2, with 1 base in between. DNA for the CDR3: TGTGCCAGCAGACAAGAGACCCAGTACTTC. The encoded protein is CASRQETQYF.